Listed below are T cell receptor beta chains from one sample, sequenced in a study of T cell responses to AZD1222 COVID-19 vaccine. Produced via immunoSEQ multiplex PCR; TCRdb's table is partial and in-frame only. The sample records tens of thousands of clones, approximately 83% being singletons. The sample in question was peripheral blood, obtained on day 0 of AZD1222 vaccination. These receptors were collected from an adult in good health. Each CDR3 is given with its conserved first and last residue. A D gene is named only where the DNA matches it firmly. Only some rows state a clone size, as once, few, many or a class for expanded clones.

>TRBJ1-2|NA|NA|TRBV9
TGTGCCAGCAGCGTAACCGGCCTGCTGGGCTACACCTTC
CASSVTGLLGYTF
>TRBJ1-1|NA|NA|TRBV5-1
TGCGCCAGCAGCGGGGATTGGGTAAAAGCTTTCTTT
CASSGDWVKAFF
>TRBJ1-2|NA|NA|TRBV5-6
TGTGCCAGCAGCCCAAACAGGGCGCTGGGCTATGGCTACACCTTC
CASSPNRALGYGYTF
>TRBJ2-7|NA|NA|TRBV12-3/TRBV12-4
TGTGCCAGCAGACTCTTTATGGGCGAGCAGTACTTC
CASRLFMGEQYF
>TRBJ2-7|NA|NA|TRBV2
TGTGCCAGCAGTCAACGGGGAAGCTCCTACGAGCAGTACTTC
CASSQRGSSYEQYF
>TRBJ2-5|NA|TRBD1|TRBV4-3
TGCGCCAGCAGCCAAAACCCGCCGGGACAGGGGCAAGAGACCCAGTACTTC
CASSQNPPGQGQETQYF
>TRBJ2-3|NA|NA|TRBV18
TGTGCCAGCTCACCCCTTCCGACAGGAGGGGGCACAGATACGCAGTATTTT
CASSPLPTGGGTDTQYF
>TRBJ2-3|few|TRBD1|TRBV14
TGTGCCAGCAGCCAAGTAGGGACAGGGGTATTTGGAGATACGCAGTATTTT
CASSQVGTGVFGDTQYF
>TRBJ2-1|NA|TRBD1|TRBV28
TGTGCCAGCGGCCAGGGGGACAATGAGCAGTTCTTC
CASGQGDNEQFF
>TRBJ2-1|NA|TRBD2|TRBV24-1
TGTGCCACCAGTGATCCTGGGGGAGCGGGAGGGCCATGGTACAATGAGCAGTTCTTC
CATSDPGGAGGPWYNEQFF
>TRBJ2-7|few|NA|TRBV4-1
TGCGCCAGCAGCCAGCTTCCCGGGGAGACCTACGAGCAGTACTTC
CASSQLPGETYEQYF
>TRBJ1-6|NA|NA|TRBV9
TGTGCCAGCAGTGAGGGGAACCGTAATTCACCCCTCCACTTT
CASSEGNRNSPLHF
>TRBJ1-6|NA|NA|TRBV6-5
TGTGCCAGCAGACCCGTAAGGGATTCACCCCTCCACTTT
CASRPVRDSPLHF
>TRBJ1-4|once|NA|TRBV14
TGTGCCAGCAGCCCACAGGGTGATGGGAATGAAAAACTGTTTTTT
CASSPQGDGNEKLFF
>TRBJ2-7|NA|TRBD1|TRBV4-1
TGCGCCAGCAGCCCCGGGACAGGGGTCTACGAGCAGTACTTC
CASSPGTGVYEQYF
>TRBJ1-2|NA|NA|TRBV18
TGTGCCAGCTCCGAGGGCAGCCCGTATGGCTACACCTTC
CASSEGSPYGYTF
>TRBJ2-5|NA|TRBD1|TRBV18
TGTGCCAGCTCACATATACAGGGGTCGAGAGAGACCCAGTACTTC
CASSHIQGSRETQYF
>TRBJ2-2|NA|NA|TRBV14
TGTGCCAGCAGCTCCCGGAGAGGCACCGGGGAGCTGTTTTTT
CASSSRRGTGELFF
>TRBJ1-6|NA|NA|TRBV27
TGTGCCAGCAGTTTATCCCGGGACACCTCACCCCTCCACTTT
CASSLSRDTSPLHF
>TRBJ1-4|NA|NA|TRBV4-2
TGTGCCAGCAGCCAAGAAGAGGGGCGGACTAATGAAAAACTGTTTTTT
CASSQEEGRTNEKLFF
>TRBJ1-5|once|NA|TRBV3-1/TRBV3-2
TGTGCCAGCAGCCATAACAATCAGCCCCAGCATTTT
CASSHNNQPQHF
>TRBJ2-7|NA|NA|TRBV7-9
TGTGCCAGCAGCTTCGGGACTTACGAGCAGTACTTC
CASSFGTYEQYF
>TRBJ1-4|once|TRBD1|TRBV28
TGTGCCAGCAGTGGCTCGGGACAGGGAGGTAGGACTAATGAAAAACTGTTTTTT
CASSGSGQGGRTNEKLFF
>TRBJ1-3|NA|NA|TRBV2
TGTGCCAGCAGTGAACGTGACAGAGCAGGGAACACCATATATTTT
CASSERDRAGNTIYF
>TRBJ1-4|NA|TRBD1|TRBV5-4
TGTGCCAGCAGCTTGGACGGGACAGTCGAAAAACTGTTTTTT
CASSLDGTVEKLFF
>TRBJ2-1|NA|TRBD2|TRBV27
TGTGCCAGCAGTAGTTCTAGCGGGAGGGGCTACAATGAGCAGTTCTTC
CASSSSSGRGYNEQFF
>TRBJ1-1|NA|TRBD1|TRBV28
TGTGCCAGCACCCCCGGACAGGGGCACACTGAAGCTTTCTTT
CASTPGQGHTEAFF
>TRBJ2-2|NA|TRBD2|TRBV3-1/TRBV3-2
TGTGCCAGCAGCCAAGGGGGCGGGAGTAAAACCGGGGAGCTGTTTTTT
CASSQGGGSKTGELFF
>TRBJ1-3|NA|NA|TRBV28
TGTGCCAGCAGTATTTGGGGAAACACCATATATTTT
CASSIWGNTIYF
>TRBJ1-1|NA|NA|TRBV5-1
TGCGCCAGCAGTGCTGGACAGTTCTCCGAAGCTTTCTTT
CASSAGQFSEAFF
>TRBJ1-5|NA|TRBD1|TRBV28
TGTGCCAGCAGGACTTCGGGACAGTCTATCTATAGCAATCAGCCCCAGCATTTT
CASRTSGQSIYSNQPQHF
>TRBJ2-1|NA|TRBD1|TRBV2
TGTGCCAGCAGCCTGGGACAGAACTCCTACAATGAGCAGTTCTTC
CASSLGQNSYNEQFF
>TRBJ1-5|NA|NA|TRBV28
TGTGCCAGCAGTTCTATCTCTCAGGGAGATAGCAATCAGCCCCAGCATTTT
CASSSISQGDSNQPQHF
>TRBJ2-5|few|TRBD1|TRBV28
TGTGCCAGCAGTGGTCAACAGGGGTTGGAGACCCAGTACTTC
CASSGQQGLETQYF
>TRBJ2-3|NA|NA|TRBV19
TGTGCCAGTAGTATAGTAGCAGGGAGCACAGATACGCAGTATTTT
CASSIVAGSTDTQYF
>TRBJ1-1|NA|NA|TRBV10-3
TGTGCCATCAGTGAGCTGGGAGAGGAGGAAGCTTTCTTT
CAISELGEEEAFF
>TRBJ1-1|NA|NA|TRBV12-3/TRBV12-4
TGTGCCAGCAGGACGAACACTGAAGCTTTCTTT
CASRTNTEAFF
>TRBJ1-4|NA|NA|TRBV6-6
TGTGCCAGCAGTTACCGGGGGGGGGAAGAAAAACTGTTTTTT
CASSYRGGEEKLFF
>TRBJ2-2|NA|TRBD1|TRBV19
TGTGCCAGTAACGGCAGGGGGCCGTCCGGGGAGCTGTTTTTT
CASNGRGPSGELFF
>TRBJ1-2|few|NA|TRBV4-1
TGCGCCAGCAGCGAAGGGACAACTCACTCCGGCTGGACCTTC
CASSEGTTHSGWTF
>TRBJ2-5|NA|TRBD1|TRBV15
TGTGCCACCAGCAGAGCCAGGGGGCGCGGAGAGACCCAGTACTTC
CATSRARGRGETQYF
>TRBJ1-6|NA|NA|TRBV11-1
TGTGCCAGCAGCTTAAAGGGTTGGAGTTCACCCCTCCACTTT
CASSLKGWSSPLHF
>TRBJ2-1|once|TRBD2|TRBV6-2/TRBV6-3
TGTGCCAGCAGTTACTCGATAGCGGGAGTGAGAAACAATGAGCAGTTCTTC
CASSYSIAGVRNNEQFF
>TRBJ1-2|NA|NA|TRBV30
TGTGCCTGGAGTGTGGGAGGGTCTGGCTACACCTTC
CAWSVGGSGYTF
>TRBJ2-7|NA|NA|TRBV7-2
TGTGCCAGCAGCTTAGCCGGGACGGACCTGTACGAGCAGTACTTC
CASSLAGTDLYEQYF
>TRBJ2-2|NA|NA|TRBV10-3
TGTGCCATCAGACCAGTAGCGGACACCGGGGAGCTGTTTTTT
CAIRPVADTGELFF
>TRBJ2-1|NA|TRBD2|TRBV5-8
TGTGCCAGCAGCTTGGTCCTAGCGGGAGGGCCCTACAATGAGCAGTTCTTC
CASSLVLAGGPYNEQFF
>TRBJ1-6|NA|NA|TRBV28
TGTGCCAGCAGTTTGAACAGGGCGAATTCACCCCTCCACTTT
CASSLNRANSPLHF
>TRBJ1-6|NA|NA|TRBV19
TGTGCCAGTAGTCTCGGGACAAATAATTCACCCCTCCACTTT
CASSLGTNNSPLHF
>TRBJ2-7|once|TRBD2|TRBV11-2
TGTGCCAGCAGCTTAGAGTCTACTAGCGGGAGGGCCGGAACCTACGAGCAGTACTTC
CASSLESTSGRAGTYEQYF
>TRBJ1-2|once|NA|TRBV6-6
TGTGCCAGCAGTTATTACGCAGGAGACTTCTATGGCTACACCTTC
CASSYYAGDFYGYTF
>TRBJ2-7|NA|TRBD1|TRBV18
TGTGCCAGCTCACCCCCGGGACAGCTCTACGAGCAGTACTTC
CASSPPGQLYEQYF
>TRBJ2-1|NA|NA|TRBV11-3
TGTGCCAGCAGCCCAGGGAGATCCTGGGATGAGCAGTTCTTC
CASSPGRSWDEQFF
>TRBJ2-1|NA|NA|TRBV21-1
TGTGCCAGCAGCATTCGACAGGCTGAAAACAATGAGCAGTTCTTC
CASSIRQAENNEQFF
>TRBJ1-1|few|NA|TRBV7-8
TGTGCCAGCAGCTTATTTAGCCGCTCTGCGCTCTGGGTGGGGCGGAAGAACACTGAAGCTTTCTTT
CASSLFSRSALWVGRKNTEAFF
>TRBJ1-1|NA|NA|TRBV6-5
TGTGCCAGCAGTTACTGGGGAGTGGGGGGAAACACTGAAGCTTTCTTT
CASSYWGVGGNTEAFF
>TRBJ1-5|NA|TRBD1|TRBV19
TGTGCCAGTTCCAGGGACAGGAGCAATCAGCCCCAGCATTTT
CASSRDRSNQPQHF
>TRBJ1-1|NA|TRBD1|TRBV19
TGTGCCAGTAGTATGAGGACGGGGACAGGGTATGAAGCTTTCTTT
CASSMRTGTGYEAFF
>TRBJ1-1|NA|TRBD1|TRBV2
TGTGCCAGCAGTGAAGTTCTAGAGGACAGGGTTTGGGGTCCGTACACTGAAGCTTTCTTT
CASSEVLEDRVWGPYTEAFF
>TRBJ2-7|once|NA|TRBV4-2
TGTGCCAGCAGCCAACAGGGGCCCTCCTACGAGCAGTACTTC
CASSQQGPSYEQYF